A selection of T cell receptor beta chains follows, all from one sample in a study of shared clonotypes between healthy human individuals. Some clones are missing from TCRdb's copy, which holds only in-frame ones; the method was immunoSEQ multiplex PCR. Counted here are about 2 million clones, about 94% occurring once; the ten biggest clones make up 1.1%. The sequenced sample was naive CD8+ T cells sorted from blood. These TCRs come from a man younger than 35 in good health. Both conserved end residues are part of each CDR3. Each record gives: J gene, V gene, clone size, D gene, CDR3 DNA, CDR3 protein. D genes are given only for firm matches. Rows give clone size only sometimes, using once, few, many, or a class for an expanded clone.

j_gene: TRBJ1-4
v_gene: TRBV9
abundance: -
d_gene: -
CDR3nt: TGTGCCAGCAGCCCCGACCCCCGGGTAGATACTAATGAAAAACTGTTTTTT
CDR3aa: CASSPDPRVDTNEKLFF

j_gene: TRBJ2-7
v_gene: TRBV27
abundance: -
d_gene: -
CDR3nt: TGTGCCAGCAGTCGGGGGATCCCCTACGAGCAGTACTTC
CDR3aa: CASSRGIPYEQYF

j_gene: TRBJ2-5
v_gene: TRBV5-6
abundance: -
d_gene: TRBD1
CDR3nt: TGTGCCAGCAGGCCTCAGGGGGCCGGGGAGACCCAGTACTTC
CDR3aa: CASRPQGAGETQYF

j_gene: TRBJ1-2
v_gene: TRBV6-1
abundance: -
d_gene: -
CDR3nt: TGTGCCAGCAAACCCACGGGGCACTATGGCTACACCTTC
CDR3aa: CASKPTGHYGYTF

j_gene: TRBJ2-1
v_gene: TRBV4-1
abundance: -
d_gene: TRBD2
CDR3nt: TGCGCCAGCAGCCCTAGCGGGGGACTATACAATGAGCAGTTCTTC
CDR3aa: CASSPSGGLYNEQFF

j_gene: TRBJ2-3
v_gene: TRBV9
abundance: -
d_gene: TRBD2
CDR3nt: TGTGCCAGCAGCATCCCTAGCGGACAACCCACAGATACGCAGTATTTT
CDR3aa: CASSIPSGQPTDTQYF

j_gene: TRBJ2-7
v_gene: TRBV6-4
abundance: -
d_gene: -
CDR3nt: TGTGCCAGCAGTGCGGACGACGGGAGCTACGAGCAGTACTTC
CDR3aa: CASSADDGSYEQYF

j_gene: TRBJ2-3
v_gene: TRBV20-1
abundance: -
d_gene: -
CDR3nt: TGCAGTGCTAGAGAAACCGAGCAGTATTTT
CDR3aa: CSARETEQYF

j_gene: TRBJ1-1
v_gene: TRBV6-6
abundance: -
d_gene: -
CDR3nt: TGTGCCAGCACAACACCGGGCCCTGAAGCTTTCTTT
CDR3aa: CASTTPGPEAFF

j_gene: TRBJ1-1
v_gene: TRBV11-2
abundance: -
d_gene: -
CDR3nt: TGTGCCAGCAGCCCTTCTATCATGAACACTGAAGCTTTCTTT
CDR3aa: CASSPSIMNTEAFF

j_gene: TRBJ2-5
v_gene: TRBV4-1
abundance: -
d_gene: -
CDR3nt: TGCGCCAGCAGCCCTTCGGACTTGAAAGAGACCCAGTACTTC
CDR3aa: CASSPSDLKETQYF

j_gene: TRBJ2-7
v_gene: TRBV6-1
abundance: -
d_gene: -
CDR3nt: TGTGCCAGCAGTGCTCGGGCGACAGGAGCCTACGAGCAGTACTTC
CDR3aa: CASSARATGAYEQYF

j_gene: TRBJ1-4
v_gene: TRBV27
abundance: -
d_gene: -
CDR3nt: TGTGCCAGCAGGCCGTTTGGGGGGCTCACTAATGAAAAACTGTTTTTT
CDR3aa: CASRPFGGLTNEKLFF

j_gene: TRBJ1-6
v_gene: TRBV28
abundance: -
d_gene: -
CDR3nt: TGTGCCAGCAGTCTAGTAGTGGGCTCCTATAATTCACCCCTCCACTTT
CDR3aa: CASSLVVGSYNSPLHF

j_gene: TRBJ2-2
v_gene: TRBV29-1
abundance: -
d_gene: TRBD2
CDR3nt: TGCAGCGTTAATTTAGCGGGGGCTAACACCGGGGAGCTGTTTTTT
CDR3aa: CSVNLAGANTGELFF

j_gene: TRBJ2-5
v_gene: TRBV11-1
abundance: -
d_gene: -
CDR3nt: TGTGCCAGCAGCTTGCTAGGTCCACAAGAGACCCAGTACTTC
CDR3aa: CASSLLGPQETQYF

j_gene: TRBJ1-1
v_gene: TRBV19
abundance: -
d_gene: -
CDR3nt: TGTGCCACTTACTGGGGCACTGAAGCTTTCTTT
CDR3aa: CATYWGTEAFF

j_gene: TRBJ2-1
v_gene: TRBV5-1
abundance: -
d_gene: TRBD2
CDR3nt: TGCGCCAGCAGCATGACCGAACTAGCGGCGAGCTCCTACAATGAGCAGTTCTTC
CDR3aa: CASSMTELAASSYNEQFF

j_gene: TRBJ1-3
v_gene: TRBV7-2
abundance: -
d_gene: -
CDR3nt: TGTGCCAGCGGACAGTTCTCTGGAAACACCATATATTTT
CDR3aa: CASGQFSGNTIYF

j_gene: TRBJ1-2
v_gene: TRBV4-2
abundance: -
d_gene: TRBD1
CDR3nt: TGTGCCAGCAGCCACGAAACCGGGACAGGGCAATATGGCTACACCTTC
CDR3aa: CASSHETGTGQYGYTF

j_gene: TRBJ2-7
v_gene: TRBV6-6
abundance: once
d_gene: TRBD2
CDR3nt: TGTGCCAGCTCTTACGGGGGAGGGCCTCCCTACGAGCAGTACTTC
CDR3aa: CASSYGGGPPYEQYF

j_gene: TRBJ2-7
v_gene: TRBV11-1
abundance: once
d_gene: -
CDR3nt: TGTGCCAGCAGCCCGTCGCACGAGCAGTACTTC
CDR3aa: CASSPSHEQYF

j_gene: TRBJ1-1
v_gene: TRBV7-7
abundance: -
d_gene: -
CDR3nt: TGTGCTAGCAGCTTGTCTCTGAACACTGAAGCTTTCTTT
CDR3aa: CASSLSLNTEAFF

j_gene: TRBJ2-5
v_gene: TRBV6-1
abundance: -
d_gene: TRBD2
CDR3nt: TGTGCCAGCAGTGGGGAGCGGGAGCTGGAGGAGACCCAGTACTTC
CDR3aa: CASSGERELEETQYF

j_gene: TRBJ2-3
v_gene: TRBV5-6
abundance: -
d_gene: TRBD2
CDR3nt: TGTGCCAGCAGCTTGGGCACTAGCGCGCAGTATTTT
CDR3aa: CASSLGTSAQYF

j_gene: TRBJ1-1
v_gene: TRBV2
abundance: once
d_gene: -
CDR3nt: TGTGCCAGCAATGGACTGTTGAACACTGAAGCTTTCTTT
CDR3aa: CASNGLLNTEAFF

j_gene: TRBJ1-1
v_gene: TRBV5-1
abundance: -
d_gene: -
CDR3nt: TGCGCCAGCAGCGCGACAGGCACAAACACTGAAGCTTTCTTT
CDR3aa: CASSATGTNTEAFF

j_gene: TRBJ2-7
v_gene: TRBV13
abundance: -
d_gene: TRBD1
CDR3nt: TGTGCCAGCAGCCAGGCCACAGGGGGTATGCACGAGCAGTACTTC
CDR3aa: CASSQATGGMHEQYF

j_gene: TRBJ2-7
v_gene: TRBV4-1
abundance: once
d_gene: -
CDR3nt: TGCGCCAGCAGCCGAACAGGGTTCTACGAGCAGTACTTC
CDR3aa: CASSRTGFYEQYF

j_gene: TRBJ2-7
v_gene: TRBV6-5
abundance: -
d_gene: -
CDR3nt: TGTGCCAGCAGTTACTCGAGAGGAGAATTCTACGAGCAGTACTTC
CDR3aa: CASSYSRGEFYEQYF